This entry concerns a single TCR beta chain. The antigen remains undetermined. This record belongs to a study of cytomegalovirus exposure and HLA in healthy donors. Primers included in the PCR were 60 Vbeta and 13 Jbeta primers. Profiling relied on immunoSEQ multiplex PCR, and the TCRdb table lists in-frame clones only, not all of them. Counted here are about 160,000 clones, around 70% occurring once; the ten biggest clones make up under 5.5%. Trimming shortened V by 2 bases and J by 3 bases, and 17 bases separated the two germline ends. The CDR3 contains 17 residues. Germline lookup yields CDR1 SGHVS and CDR2 FQNEAQ. Study-wide points: Later, an analysis found that common viral pathogens appeared to be linked with several of the most significant clusters.

The receptor's source is a man younger than 30 in good health and CMV-seropositive. The chain combines TRBV7-8 with TRBJ1-5, with D tentatively TRBD1 (5 bases). Material for sequencing was PBMCs. The CDR3 is CASSLLGGGDTNQPQHF. DNA for the CDR3: TGTGCCAGCAGCTTATTGGGCGGGGGGGATACCAATCAGCCCCAGCATTTT.